These T cell receptor beta chains were read from a single sample in a study of blood T cell repertoires in COVID-19. Repertoires were generated with immunoSEQ multiplex PCR, while TCRdb's copy carries only in-frame clones and drops some. The repertoire holds about 63,000 clones, with about four fifths as singletons. Sequencing used peripheral blood. The receptor source for this set is a human donor in a cohort sampled during active COVID-19. Each CDR3 is given with its conserved first and last residue. The order of the fields is V gene, CDR3 protein.

V gene: TRBV11-2; CDR3 protein: CASSQRGGANTEAFF
V gene: TRBV25-1; CDR3 protein: CASSHKGLLEAFF
V gene: TRBV6-6; CDR3 protein: CASSERTENGYTF
V gene: TRBV18; CDR3 protein: CASSPPGQSSVVAQHF
V gene: TRBV18; CDR3 protein: CASSQSGAASGTEAFF
V gene: TRBV10-3; CDR3 protein: CATLVGEGDTQYF
V gene: TRBV5-1; CDR3 protein: CASSRATDTQYF
V gene: TRBV7-9; CDR3 protein: CASSLEVREVRRRGYGYTF
V gene: TRBV5-1; CDR3 protein: CASSSQGGGDNEQFF
V gene: TRBV7-2; CDR3 protein: CASSLVRDVADTQYF
V gene: TRBV5-1; CDR3 protein: CASSLEAGTGWELFF
V gene: TRBV2; CDR3 protein: CASSRGTGANTEAFF
V gene: TRBV18; CDR3 protein: CASSPLTSGSSYNEQFF
V gene: TRBV7-9; CDR3 protein: CASSSQGSFVSFNYGYTF
V gene: TRBV11-3; CDR3 protein: CASSQGAGELFF
V gene: TRBV7-2; CDR3 protein: CASSLIKGFYEQYF
V gene: TRBV6-6; CDR3 protein: CASRDRGDNQPQHF
V gene: TRBV5-5; CDR3 protein: CASSLFRSMNTEAFF
V gene: TRBV21-1; CDR3 protein: CASSKCSASGERLCEQYF
V gene: TRBV20-1; CDR3 protein: CSARAGYEQYF
V gene: TRBV29-1; CDR3 protein: CSVGSGLRETQYF
V gene: TRBV30; CDR3 protein: CAESDVEINYGYTF
V gene: TRBV5-5; CDR3 protein: CASSAGNAGNTIYF
V gene: TRBV25-1; CDR3 protein: CASSKDTAGNTIYF
V gene: TRBV7-6; CDR3 protein: CASSLAETNYNEQFF
V gene: TRBV27; CDR3 protein: CASIIFTGGVETQYF
V gene: TRBV6-5; CDR3 protein: CASSGQGRAFF
V gene: TRBV11-2; CDR3 protein: CASSLGQNYGYTF
V gene: TRBV27; CDR3 protein: CASSLRERSSNEQFF
V gene: TRBV6-5; CDR3 protein: CASTRESSGNTIYF
V gene: TRBV30; CDR3 protein: CAWRKGLAYEQYF
V gene: TRBV11-2; CDR3 protein: CASSLGEVYF
V gene: TRBV18; CDR3 protein: CASSATGRNQPQHF
V gene: TRBV6-1; CDR3 protein: CASSASRLAGTDTQYF
V gene: TRBV7-6; CDR3 protein: CASSTQGGPYNEQFF
V gene: TRBV5-5; CDR3 protein: CASRTRTLTNNEQFF
V gene: TRBV5-1; CDR3 protein: CASSLGPGSRNTIYF
V gene: TRBV19; CDR3 protein: CASSIWASGQETQYF
V gene: TRBV5-4; CDR3 protein: CASSLAAGETQYF
V gene: TRBV7-6; CDR3 protein: CASSARFAAEETQYF
V gene: TRBV2; CDR3 protein: CASKANSGEVETQYF
V gene: TRBV5-1; CDR3 protein: CASSFGLASLQETQYF
V gene: TRBV19; CDR3 protein: CASSSCNSGDRVEGGYTF
V gene: TRBV12-3/TRBV12-4; CDR3 protein: CASRQGAGGEQFF
V gene: TRBV21-1; CDR3 protein: CASSPPDRVSNQPQHF
V gene: TRBV9; CDR3 protein: CASRRDTLTDTQYF
V gene: TRBV7-2; CDR3 protein: CASSLVRLAGGLQETQYF
V gene: TRBV27; CDR3 protein: CASSRRRGADTGELFF
V gene: TRBV19; CDR3 protein: CASSILNEQFF
V gene: TRBV6-5; CDR3 protein: CASSYEQGSGYTF
V gene: TRBV7-8; CDR3 protein: CASSSGQLEGYTF